Detailed here is one T cell receptor beta chain. The antigen is undetermined. The sample is drawn from a study of T cell responses to AZD1222 COVID-19 vaccine. Data came from immunoSEQ multiplex PCR; TCRdb stores just in-frame clones and leaves some out. The sample contains some 140,000 clones, approximately 92% of which appear only once. The length of the CDR3 is 13 residues. Germline V CDR1 and CDR2: KGHSH, LQKENI. V dropped 2 bases and J dropped 5 bases, with 9 bases sitting between them. General study findings and limits: Clonal diversity was possibly underestimated; the donors were predominantly white British and more often female. CD4 TCRs covered the whole spike, strongest at regions 160-218 and 743-854. Repertoires in all cases were sampled only once the peak T cell response had passed.

V usage is TRBV18 and J usage is TRBJ1-1; D is uncertain. Sequencing was performed on peripheral blood, taken on day 0 of AZD1222 vaccination. The receptor was derived from an adult in good health. In DNA form, the CDR3 reads TGTGCCAGCTCACCAGACGAACTGACTGAAGCTTTCTTT. This gives the protein CASSPDELTEAFF.